Listed here is a single TCR beta chain. This record belongs to a study of blood T cell repertoires in COVID-19. About the study: COVID-19 samples, acute and convalescent, were from the United States, Italy and Spain. PBMCs, B-cell-depleted T cells, or T cells provided the cDNA or gDNA that made up the material.

CDR3 length: 14 amino acids. The germline gives CDR1 LGHNA, CDR2 YSLEER. V gave up 1 base and J gave up 3 bases; unmatched junction bases: 2. As processed by the authors: Counts of nucleated cells, estimated from reference gene primer amplification, were obtained. The data were produced by immunoSEQ multiplex PCR, yet TCRdb's version contains in-frame clones alone and is incomplete. V and J calls and clone size follow that table, whereas D and trimming were derived from the DNA. The sample contains nearly 55,000 clones, 70% to 90% of which appear only once. The sequencing sample was made of peripheral blood. The origin of this receptor is a man in his sixties or seventies with active COVID-19. The chain employs TRBV4-3 and TRBJ2-7, with TRBD1 identical over 8 bases. The CDR3 DNA sequence: TGCGCCAGCAGCCAAGTTACAGGGGGCTACGAGCAGTACTTC. Translating gives CASSQVTGGYEQYF.